This record looks at one TCR beta chain sequence and its context. This sample is part of a study of beta chain features in type 1 diabetes. There are 16 residues in the CDR3. All of the isolated RNA was reverse transcribed, so expressed TCRB transcripts were sequenced. Method: immunoSEQ multiplex PCR; TCRdb's copy keeps in-frame clones and lacks some. Here the sample spans under 300,000 clones, 25% to 30% being singletons. The source material was central memory CD4+ T cells from blood. This receptor was obtained from a man aged 25 to 40 in good health. V gene TRBV21-1 combines with J gene TRBJ2-1; the table's TRBD2 call for D was not verified on the DNA. TRBV21-1 corresponds to a pseudogene. The CDR3 DNA reads as TGTGCCAGCAGCAAAGAGGGGCGGGAGGAAGCCCATGAGCAGTTCTTC. Protein: CASSKEGREEAHEQFF.